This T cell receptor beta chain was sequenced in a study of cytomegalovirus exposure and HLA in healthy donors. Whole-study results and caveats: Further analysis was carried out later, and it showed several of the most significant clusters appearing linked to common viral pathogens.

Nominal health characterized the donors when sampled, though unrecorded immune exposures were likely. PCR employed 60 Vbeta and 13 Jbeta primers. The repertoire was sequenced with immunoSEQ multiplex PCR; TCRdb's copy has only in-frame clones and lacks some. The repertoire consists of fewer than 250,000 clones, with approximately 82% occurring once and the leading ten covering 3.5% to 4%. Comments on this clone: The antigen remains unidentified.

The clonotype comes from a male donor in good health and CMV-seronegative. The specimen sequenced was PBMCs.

The CDR3 DNA reads as TGTGCCAGCAGCTTAAACATAGACAACTACGAGCAGTACTTC. It codes for CASSLNIDNYEQYF. J is TRBJ2-7 and V is TRBV7-8; D not certain. Trimming removed 2 bases at V and 3 bases at J, with 11 bases between. The CDR3 loop spans 14 amino acids. Germline V lookup: CDR1 SGHVS, CDR2 FQNEAQ.